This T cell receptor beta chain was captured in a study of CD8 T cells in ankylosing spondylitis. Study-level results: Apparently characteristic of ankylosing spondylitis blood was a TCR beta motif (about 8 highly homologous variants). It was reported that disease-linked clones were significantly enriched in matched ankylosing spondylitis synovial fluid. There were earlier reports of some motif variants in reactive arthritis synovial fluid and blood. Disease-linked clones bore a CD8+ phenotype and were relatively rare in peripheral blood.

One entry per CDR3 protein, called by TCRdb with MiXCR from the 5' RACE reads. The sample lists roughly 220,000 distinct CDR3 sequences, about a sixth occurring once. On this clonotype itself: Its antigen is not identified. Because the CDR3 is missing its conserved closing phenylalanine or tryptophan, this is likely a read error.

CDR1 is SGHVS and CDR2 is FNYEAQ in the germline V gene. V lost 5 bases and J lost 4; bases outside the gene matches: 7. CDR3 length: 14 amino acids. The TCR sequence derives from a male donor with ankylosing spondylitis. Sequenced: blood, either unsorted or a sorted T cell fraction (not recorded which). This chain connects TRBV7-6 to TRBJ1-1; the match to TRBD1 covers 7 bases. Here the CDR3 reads CASSLTGVGTEAFV. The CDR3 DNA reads TGTGCCAGCAGCCTTACAGGGGTTGGCACTGAAGCTTTCGTT.